These T cell receptor beta chains were read from a single sample in a study of cytomegalovirus exposure and HLA in healthy donors. The data were produced by immunoSEQ multiplex PCR, yet TCRdb's version contains in-frame clones alone and is incomplete. The sample has 150,000 to 160,000 clones, about 68% seen once. Sequenced input: PBMCs. The receptors originated from a man aged 25 to 40 in good health and CMV-seronegative. CDR3s include the opening cysteine and the closing phenylalanine or tryptophan. The D gene is left open where the match is weak. The size entry is marked missing in some rows and otherwise reads once, few, many or a size class.

CDR3: CASSTADRANEQYF
DNA: TGTGCCAGTAGTACAGCCGACAGGGCTAACGAGCAGTACTTC
J: TRBJ2-7
size: -
V: TRBV19
D: TRBD1

CDR3: CASSWDSYGTQYF
DNA: TGTGCCAGCAGCTGGGACTCTTATGGCACGCAGTATTTT
J: TRBJ2-3
size: once
V: TRBV7-6
D: -

CDR3: CASSIGTSREQYF
DNA: TGTGCCAGTAGTATCGGGACTAGTCGCGAGCAGTACTTC
J: TRBJ2-7
size: -
V: TRBV19
D: TRBD2

CDR3: CASRRGSGFSNYDEQFF
DNA: TGTGCCAGCCGCCGCGGTTCTGGCTTCTCTAATTACGATGAGCAGTTCTTC
J: TRBJ2-1
size: -
V: TRBV7-6
D: -

CDR3: CASSRTPTETQYF
DNA: TGTGCCAGCAGCCGGACTCCCACGGAGACCCAGTACTTC
J: TRBJ2-5
size: -
V: TRBV5-5
D: -

CDR3: CASSVEWGAMYEQYF
DNA: TGTGCCAGCAGCGTAGAATGGGGCGCGATGTACGAGCAGTACTTC
J: TRBJ2-7
size: -
V: TRBV9
D: -

CDR3: CASKTRPSAGANVLTF
DNA: TGTGCCAGCAAGACCCGGCCCAGCGCTGGGGCCAACGTCCTGACTTTC
J: TRBJ2-6
size: -
V: TRBV2
D: -

CDR3: CSVLGLRGADTQYF
DNA: TGCAGCGTATTAGGTCTCCGGGGAGCAGATACGCAGTATTTT
J: TRBJ2-3
size: -
V: TRBV29-1
D: -

CDR3: CASSPPGQGVVGYTF
DNA: TGTGCCAGCAGCCCGCCTGGACAGGGGGTTGTCGGCTACACCTTC
J: TRBJ1-2
size: -
V: TRBV7-9
D: TRBD1

CDR3: CASSQVVWGQGYEQYF
DNA: TGTGCCAGCAGCCAAGTAGTGTGGGGACAGGGTTACGAGCAGTACTTC
J: TRBJ2-7
size: few
V: TRBV4-2
D: TRBD1

CDR3: CASSEGGSYEQYF
DNA: TGTGCCAGCAGTGAAGGAGGCAGTTACGAGCAGTACTTC
J: TRBJ2-7
size: -
V: TRBV6-1
D: -

CDR3: CASRLQGALEGYTF
DNA: TGTGCCAGCAGACTACAGGGGGCTTTGGAGGGCTACACCTTC
J: TRBJ1-2
size: -
V: TRBV28
D: TRBD1

CDR3: CASSQDPGQQETQYF
DNA: TGTGCCAGCAGCCAAGATCCCGGACAGCAAGAGACCCAGTACTTC
J: TRBJ2-5
size: few
V: TRBV4-2
D: -

CDR3: CASSRTGLYNQPQHF
DNA: TGTGCCAGTAGTAGGACAGGGCTTTACAATCAGCCCCAGCATTTT
J: TRBJ1-5
size: -
V: TRBV19
D: TRBD1

CDR3: CASSPLGEKLFF
DNA: TGTGCCAGCAGCCCCCTAGGTGAAAAACTGTTTTTT
J: TRBJ1-4
size: -
V: TRBV7-9
D: -

CDR3: CASSLRPAPADIQYF
DNA: TGTGCCAGTAGTCTACGACCCGCCCCGGCGGACATTCAGTACTTC
J: TRBJ2-4
size: -
V: TRBV19
D: -

CDR3: CASGRERFYEQYF
DNA: TGTGCCAGTGGACGGGAGAGATTCTACGAGCAGTACTTC
J: TRBJ2-7
size: once
V: TRBV6-5
D: -

CDR3: CASSLGGLEGRETQYF
DNA: TGTGCCAGCAGCTTAGGGGGCTTGGAGGGGAGGGAGACCCAGTACTTC
J: TRBJ2-5
size: few
V: TRBV7-6
D: -

CDR3: CASSLGLAGGSTDTQYF
DNA: TGTGCCAGCAGCTTGGGTCTAGCGGGGGGAAGCACAGATACGCAGTATTTT
J: TRBJ2-3
size: -
V: TRBV11-3
D: TRBD2

CDR3: CASTKSTGPSTYNEQFF
DNA: TGTGCCAGTACCAAATCGACAGGGCCATCAACCTACAATGAGCAGTTCTTC
J: TRBJ2-1
size: -
V: TRBV19
D: TRBD1